The T cell receptor beta chain under discussion was sequenced for a study of T cell responses to AZD1222 COVID-19 vaccine. Combined were second doses at about 4 or about 12 weeks. The repertoire was sequenced with immunoSEQ multiplex PCR; TCRdb's copy has only in-frame clones and lacks some. The sample has 110,000 or so clones; approximately 90% are singletons. CDR1 and CDR2 from the germline V gene are SGHNT and YYREEE (reference sequence). Deletions cut 1 base from V and 0 bases from J, with 1 base between. CDR3 length: 12 residues. On this clone itself: This CDR3 is also generated by other DNA sequences in the sample.

The chain combines TRBV5-4 with TRBJ1-1, with D hard to call. This specimen consisted of peripheral blood, obtained 28 days after the second AZD1222 dose. This clonotype was sampled from an adult who received the AZD1222 COVID-19 vaccine. The CDR3: CASSLLNTEAFF. Written as DNA, the CDR3 is TGTGCCAGCAGCTTGTTGAACACTGAAGCTTTCTTT.